The source of this T cell receptor (beta chain) is a study of T cell repertoires in cytomegalovirus infection. TCRdb reanalysed the reads using MiXCR and keeps one entry per CDR3 protein. The table shows 750,000 to 900,000 distinct CDR3 sequences, with about 29% occurring only once. This clonotype was seen at least ten times. Its antigen is unknown. The V segment lost 1 base and the J segment 4 bases; nucleotides outside the gene matches: 3. The CDR3 contains 15 residues. CDR1 is SGHVS, CDR2 FNYEAQ, per germline. The chain is built from TRBV7-6 and TRBJ1-5; 8 bases map to TRBD1. The source is a human donor in good health (CMV status not recorded). Some clones in this sample may be carry-over from other donors' samples. Specimen: cultured CD8+ T cells from PBMCs, collected from culture after CMV antigen stimulation. The CDR3 is CASSLGRGPNQPQHF. Here the CDR3 DNA reads TGTGCCAGCAGCTTAGGCAGGGGGCCTAATCAGCCCCAGCATTTT.